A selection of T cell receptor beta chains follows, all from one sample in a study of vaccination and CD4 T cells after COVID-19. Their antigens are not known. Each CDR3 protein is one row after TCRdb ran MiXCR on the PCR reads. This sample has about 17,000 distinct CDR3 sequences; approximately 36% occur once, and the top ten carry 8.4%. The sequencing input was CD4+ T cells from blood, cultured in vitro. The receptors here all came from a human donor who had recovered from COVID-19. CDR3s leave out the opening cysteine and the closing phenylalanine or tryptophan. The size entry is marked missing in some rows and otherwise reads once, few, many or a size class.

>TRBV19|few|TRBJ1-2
ASSVNRKTGERYGYT
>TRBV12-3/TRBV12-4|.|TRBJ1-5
ASSFSEYSNQPQH
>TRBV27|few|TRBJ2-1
ASSFRDRDGNEQF
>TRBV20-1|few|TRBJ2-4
SASFPGFIQY
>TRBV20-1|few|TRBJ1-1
SAQGLGGTEAF
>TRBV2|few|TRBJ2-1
ASSGGFSYNEQF
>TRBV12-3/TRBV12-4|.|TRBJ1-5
ASSLRGRGLQYSNQPQH
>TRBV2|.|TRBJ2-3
ASSAQGLSTDTQY
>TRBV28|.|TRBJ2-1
ASSWAAGGGNEQF
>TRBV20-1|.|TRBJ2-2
SASDGRENTGELF
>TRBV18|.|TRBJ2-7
ASSPKDRARSYEQY
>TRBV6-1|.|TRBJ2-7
ASSEVLAVTYEQY
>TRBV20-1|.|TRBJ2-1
SARVGGRILKF
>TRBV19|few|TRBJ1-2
ASSITGTGPARYT
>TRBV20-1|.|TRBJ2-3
SARGAGLARDLTDTQY
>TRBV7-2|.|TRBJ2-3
ASSPATNTDTQY
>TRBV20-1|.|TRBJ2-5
SATEAIQETQY
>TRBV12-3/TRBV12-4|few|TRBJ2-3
ASRLAGVPDTQY
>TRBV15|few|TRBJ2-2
ATAVTNTGELF
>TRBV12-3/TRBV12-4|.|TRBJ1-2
ASSGTVKGYGYT
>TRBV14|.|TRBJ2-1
ASGQAGGNFYNEQF
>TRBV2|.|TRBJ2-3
ASTTDYTDTQY
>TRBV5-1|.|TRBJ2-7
ASRFSGTSSPEQY
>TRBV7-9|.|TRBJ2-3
ASSLQGVGTDTQY
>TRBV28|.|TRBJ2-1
ASSFPRAVHNEQF
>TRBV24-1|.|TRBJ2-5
ATSDTGQEETQY
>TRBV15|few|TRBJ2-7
ATSRDNGRVEQY